The 20 T cell receptor beta chains below all came from one sample that was sequenced in a study of PD-1 blockade in classical Hodgkin lymphoma. TCRdb keeps only in-frame clones here, not all; method: immunoSEQ multiplex PCR. The data hold 150,000 or so clones, with 78% observed a single time. All patients experienced relapse after autologous stem cell transplantation, and brentuximab vedotin exposure was variable. The material was peripheral blood mononuclear cells (PBMCs), obtained before the second cycle of nivolumab. All receptors come from a human donor with classical Hodgkin lymphoma.

Comments on this clone: Other DNA sequences from this sample encode an identical CDR3 as well. The rearrangement joins TRBV6-5 to TRBJ1-2; 9 nucleotides align to TRBD1. Germline trimming cut 5 bases from V and 3 bases from J; bases unmatched to any gene: 1. Per the germline V gene, CDR1 is MNHEY and CDR2 is SVGAGI. The CDR3 spans 13 residues. CDR3 nucleotides: TGTGCCAGCAGTCGGGACAGGGACTATGGCTACACCTTC. This translates into CASSRDRDYGYTF.

V is TRBV5-6 and J is TRBJ2-3; D not certain. V was pared by 3 bases and J by 5 bases, with 4 bases between. This CDR3 comprises 11 residues. Per the germline V gene, CDR1 is SGHDT and CDR2 is YYEEEE. The CDR3 loop is CASSYGDTQYF. CDR3 bases: TGTGCCAGCAGCTATGGAGATACGCAGTATTTT.

This clone was found a few times. This chain joins TRBV6-1 and TRBJ2-1; 11 bases line up with TRBD1. The CDR3 sequence is 13 residues long. Per the germline V gene, CDR1 is MNHNS and CDR2 is SASEGT. Trimming took 8 bases from V and 5 from J; bases not matched to a gene: 2. DNA for the CDR3: TGTGCCAGCTGGGACAGGGGGGACAATGAGCAGTTCTTC. Its protein product is CASWDRGDNEQFF.

The V gene is TRBV7-9, the J gene TRBJ1-5, with unresolved D. V was pared by 1 base and J by 2 bases, with 9 bases between. CDR1 and CDR2 (germline): SEHNR, FQNEAQ (reference sequence). The CDR3 consists of 15 residues. The DNA of the CDR3 is TGTGCCAGCAGCTTAGTGGGTAGGGGCAATCAGCCCCAGCATTTT. It specifies CASSLVGRGNQPQHF. The variable domain in full, completed from reference TRBV7-9 and TRBJ1-5, reads DTGVSQNPRHKITKRGQNVTFRCDPISEHNRLYWYRQTLGQGPEFLTYFQNEAQLEKSRLLSDRFSAERPKGSFSTLEIQRTEQGDSAMYLCASSLVGRGNQPQHFGDGTRLSIL.

The chain links TRBV18 to TRBJ1-3; D is unclear. Germline assignment: CDR1 KGHSH and CDR2 LQKENI. The CDR3 sequence is 17 residues long. V gave up 3 bases and J gave up 2 bases, with 17 bases separating them. CDR3 DNA: TGTGCCAGCTCACCGCGCCCCTGGCGGGCCACTGGAAACACCATATATTTT. Its translation is CASSPRPWRATGNTIYF.

In this sample, this clone turned up once. This sequence joins TRBV5-1 and TRBJ2-2, with TRBD2 matching over 7 bases. Germline CDR1 reads SGHRS; CDR2 reads YFSETQ. Trimming at V came to 2 bases and at J to 2 bases, leaving 9 bases not matched to a gene. The CDR3 runs 17 residues. The chain's CDR3 is CASSLNSGLQNTGELFF. CDR3 bases: TGCGCCAGCAGCTTAAACTCGGGACTACAAAACACCGGGGAGCTGTTTTTT. Supplemented by reference TRBV5-1 and TRBJ2-2, the full variable domain reads KAGVTQTPRYLIKTRGQQVTLSCSPISGHRSVSWYQQTPGQGLQFLFEYFSETQRNKGNFPGRFSGRQFSNSRSEMNVSTLELGDSALYLCASSLNSGLQNTGELFFGEGSRLTVL.

The V and J genes are TRBV6-6 and TRBJ2-7; D is uncertain. Germline V gene sequence: CDR1 MNHNY, CDR2 SVGAGI (reference sequence). The CDR3 is made up of 15 amino acids. V was trimmed by 6 bases and J by 5 bases, leaving 20 bases between them. CDR3 sequence (DNA): TGTGCCAGCAGCCCTCGCCCCACTACTCCCCACGAGCAGTACTTC. The encoded protein is CASSPRPTTPHEQYF.

The chain uses TRBV29-1 and TRBJ1-2, with a tentative D call TRBD1 (6 bases). From germline, CDR1 is SQVTM and CDR2 ANQGSEA. Trimming stripped 4 bases from V and 7 bases from J, with 13 bases between. CDR3 size: 12 residues. The CDR3, as DNA: TGCAGCGTTGCTGGTACAGGGTCTGGCTACACCTTC. Protein sequence: CSVAGTGSGYTF.

The rearrangement uses TRBV29-1 and TRBJ2-6; D uncertain. Germline CDR1 SQVTM, CDR2 ANQGSEA. This CDR3 has 12 residues. Trimming pared 1 base from V and 8 bases from J, leaving 6 bases between. CDR3 loop: CSVEALSNVLTF. As DNA, the CDR3 is TGCAGCGTTGAAGCTCTCTCCAACGTCCTGACTTTC.

The genes are TRBV5-1 and TRBJ2-3, with D unclear. CDR3 length: 14 amino acids. The V end was cut by 0 bases, the J end by 3 bases, with 8 bases between. Germline-derived CDR1 and CDR2 are SGHRS and YFSETQ. The CDR3 coding sequence is TGCGCCAGCAGCTTGGAATACCAGACAGATACGCAGTATTTT. Translation: CASSLEYQTDTQYF.

This clone has at least ten counts. This sequence joins TRBV7-9 and TRBJ1-1; D not certain. Trimming took off 2 bases at V and 0 bases at J, with 4 bases between the two ends. This CDR3 is 13 amino acids long. From germline, CDR1 is SEHNR and CDR2 FQNEAQ (reference sequence). In DNA, the CDR3 is TGTGCCAGCAGCTTACACTTGAACACTGAAGCTTTCTTT. Translation gives CASSLHLNTEAFF.

The genes are TRBV19 and TRBJ2-5; D possibly corresponds to TRBD1 (8 bases). V dropped 3 bases and J dropped 5 bases, with 13 bases sitting between them. This CDR3 contains 14 residues. Germline lookup yields CDR1 LNHDA and CDR2 SQIVND (reference sequence). The CDR3 coding sequence is TGTGCCAGTAGTATCAGGGGGCGGGAGGAGACCCAGTACTTC. This gives the protein CASSIRGREETQYF.

This sequence joins TRBV25-1 and TRBJ1-3, with 8 nucleotides matching TRBD1. The J segment lost 3 bases and the V segment lost 6 bases, leaving 4 bases of the junction unmatched. CDR1 is MGHDK, CDR2 SYGVNS, per germline. This CDR3 region has 14 residues. CDR3 sequence: CASRETGVGNTIYF. The CDR3, as DNA: TGTGCCAGCAGAGAGACAGGGGTTGGAAACACCATATATTTT.

This sequence joins TRBV9 and TRBJ2-3; D ambiguous. Germline assignment: CDR1 SGDLS and CDR2 YYNGEE. This CDR3 has 15 amino acids. V lost 0 bases and J 2 bases, leaving 10 bases between the germline ends. The CDR3 sequence: CASSVGPLNTDTQYF. The CDR3 DNA sequence: TGTGCCAGCAGCGTAGGGCCCCTTAACACAGATACGCAGTATTTT.

This clone is a singleton in its sample. The chain uses TRBV27 and TRBJ2-7; 11 bases match TRBD2. This CDR3 comprises 18 residues. Per germline, CDR1 MNHEY and CDR2 SMNVEV (reference sequence). V lost 3 bases, J lost 1 base, and 11 bases stayed unmatched. CDR3 sequence (DNA): TGTGCCAGCAGTTTCTCTGGACTAGCGGGCCGACTATCCTACGAGCAGTACTTC. As protein: CASSFSGLAGRLSYEQYF.

The J gene is TRBJ1-2, the V gene TRBV7-9; the D is unclear. Germline V gives CDR1 SEHNR, CDR2 FQNEAQ (reference sequence). Deletions cut 2 bases from V and 8 bases from J, with 15 bases between. The CDR3 has 14 amino acids. CDR3 amino acids: CASSLPDVGYGYTF. For the CDR3, the DNA is TGTGCCAGCAGCTTACCCGACGTGGGGTACGGCTACACCTTC.

The chain joins TRBV5-1 to TRBJ1-2; perhaps TRBD1 as D (6 bases). V was pared by 2 bases and J by 1 base, with 27 bases between. Germline CDR1 reads SGHRS; CDR2 reads YFSETQ. The CDR3 runs 20 residues. CDR3 protein: CASSLLAGTQKRTNNYGYTF. The CDR3 DNA sequence: TGCGCCAGCAGCTTACTTGCCGGGACACAAAAGAGGACGAATAACTATGGCTACACCTTC.

This chain joins TRBV29-1 and TRBJ2-2, with D maybe TRBD2 (5 bases). Germline V gives CDR1 SQVTM, CDR2 ANQGSEA. CDR3 length equals 13 residues. V shed 3 bases and J shed 6 bases, with 11 bases lying between them. CDR3 sequence: CSVEQDFAGELFF. The CDR3 DNA reads TGCAGCGTTGAGCAGGACTTCGCCGGGGAGCTGTTTTTT.

The chain recombines TRBV18 with TRBJ2-7; 9 nucleotides align to TRBD1. J lost 5 bases, V lost 3 bases, and 5 bases had no gene match. Per the germline V gene, CDR1 is KGHSH and CDR2 is LQKENI. This CDR3 spans 14 amino acids. CDR3 loop: CASSPGQGFHEQYF. Here the CDR3 DNA reads TGTGCCAGCTCACCGGGACAGGGTTTCCACGAGCAGTACTTC.

This clone has just a few counts. CDR3 in amino acids: CASSYQSDQPQHF. The CDR3 nucleotides are TGTGCCAGCAGTTACCAATCAGATCAGCCCCAGCATTTT. V and J are TRBV6-6 and TRBJ1-5; D ambiguous. The germline gives CDR1 MNHNY, CDR2 SVGAGI (reference sequence). V was shortened by 2 bases and J by 5 bases, with 7 bases between the two germline ends. The CDR3 sequence is 13 residues long.